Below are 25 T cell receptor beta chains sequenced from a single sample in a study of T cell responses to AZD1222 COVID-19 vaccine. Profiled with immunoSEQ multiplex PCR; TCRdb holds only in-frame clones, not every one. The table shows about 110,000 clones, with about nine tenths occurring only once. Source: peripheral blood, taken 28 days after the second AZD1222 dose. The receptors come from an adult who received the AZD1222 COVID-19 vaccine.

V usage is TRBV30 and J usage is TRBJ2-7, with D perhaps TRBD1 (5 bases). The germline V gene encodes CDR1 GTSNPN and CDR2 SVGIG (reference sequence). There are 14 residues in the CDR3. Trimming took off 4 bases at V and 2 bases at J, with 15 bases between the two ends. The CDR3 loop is CAWISAGRTYEQYF. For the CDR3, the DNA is TGTGCCTGGATATCGGCAGGGCGGACCTACGAGCAGTACTTC.

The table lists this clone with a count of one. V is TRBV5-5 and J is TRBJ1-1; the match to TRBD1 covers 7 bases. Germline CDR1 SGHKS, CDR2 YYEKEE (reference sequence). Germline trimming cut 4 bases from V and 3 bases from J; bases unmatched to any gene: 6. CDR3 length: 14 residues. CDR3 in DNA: TGTGCCAGCAGCCAACAGGGGTTATACACTGAAGCTTTCTTT. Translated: CASSQQGLYTEAFF.

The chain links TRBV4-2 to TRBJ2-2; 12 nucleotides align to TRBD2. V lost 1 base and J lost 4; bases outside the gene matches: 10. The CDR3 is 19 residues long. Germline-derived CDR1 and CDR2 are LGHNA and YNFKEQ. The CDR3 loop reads CASSQGLGLAGGRTGELFF. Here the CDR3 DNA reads TGTGCCAGCAGCCAAGGGTTGGGTCTAGCGGGGGGGCGCACCGGGGAGCTGTTTTTT.

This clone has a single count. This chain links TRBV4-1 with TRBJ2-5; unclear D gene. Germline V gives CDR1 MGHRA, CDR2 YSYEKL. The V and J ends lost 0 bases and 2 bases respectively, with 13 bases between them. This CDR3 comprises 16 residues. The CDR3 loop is CASSQDPGPAQETQYF. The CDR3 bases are TGCGCCAGCAGCCAAGATCCGGGTCCAGCACAAGAGACCCAGTACTTC.

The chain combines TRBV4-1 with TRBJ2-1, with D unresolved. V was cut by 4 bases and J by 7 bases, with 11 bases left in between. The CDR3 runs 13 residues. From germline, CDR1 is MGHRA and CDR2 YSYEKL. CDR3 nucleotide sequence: TGCGCCAGCAGCCCCCGCGGTCGTAATGAGCAGTTCTTC. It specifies CASSPRGRNEQFF.

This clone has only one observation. The CDR3 is CARSAGHQNQPQHF. CDR3 coding DNA: TGTGCCAGATCCGCGGGACACCAAAATCAGCCCCAGCATTTT. V and J are TRBV19 and TRBJ1-5; a possible D gene is TRBD1 (6 bases). Germline values: CDR1 LNHDA, CDR2 SQIVND (reference sequence). Deletions cut 9 bases from V and 4 bases from J, with 16 bases between. This CDR3 is 14 amino acids long.

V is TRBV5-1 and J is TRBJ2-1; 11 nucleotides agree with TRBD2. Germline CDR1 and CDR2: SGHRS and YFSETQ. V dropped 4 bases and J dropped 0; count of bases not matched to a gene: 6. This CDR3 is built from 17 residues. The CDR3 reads CASSKLAGETSYNEQFF. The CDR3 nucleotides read TGCGCCAGCAGCAAACTAGCGGGGGAGACCTCCTACAATGAGCAGTTCTTC.

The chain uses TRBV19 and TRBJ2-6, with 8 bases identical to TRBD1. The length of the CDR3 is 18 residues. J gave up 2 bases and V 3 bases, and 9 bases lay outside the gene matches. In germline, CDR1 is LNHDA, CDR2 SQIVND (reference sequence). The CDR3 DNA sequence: TGTGCCAGTAGTATTCAGGGGGCGATCGTAGCTGGGGCCAACGTCCTGACTTTC. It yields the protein CASSIQGAIVAGANVLTF. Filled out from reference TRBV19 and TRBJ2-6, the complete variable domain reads DGGITQSPKYLFRKEGQNVTLSCEQNLNHDAMYWYRQDPGQGLRLIYYSQIVNDFQKGDIAEGYSVSREKKESFPLTVTSAQKNPTAFYLCASSIQGAIVAGANVLTFGAGSRLTVL.

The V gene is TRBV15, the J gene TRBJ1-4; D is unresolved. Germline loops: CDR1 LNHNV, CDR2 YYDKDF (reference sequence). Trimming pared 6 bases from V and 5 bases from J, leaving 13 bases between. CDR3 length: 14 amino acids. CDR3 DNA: TGTGCCACCAGTTTAGGGTTTTCGAATGAAAAACTGTTTTTT. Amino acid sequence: CATSLGFSNEKLFF.

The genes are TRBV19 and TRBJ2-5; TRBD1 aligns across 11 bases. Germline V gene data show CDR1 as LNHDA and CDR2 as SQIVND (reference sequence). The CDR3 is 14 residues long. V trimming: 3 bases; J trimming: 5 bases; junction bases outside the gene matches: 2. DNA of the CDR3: TGTGCCAGTAGTATGAGGGACAGGGGGGAGACCCAGTACTTC. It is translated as CASSMRDRGETQYF.

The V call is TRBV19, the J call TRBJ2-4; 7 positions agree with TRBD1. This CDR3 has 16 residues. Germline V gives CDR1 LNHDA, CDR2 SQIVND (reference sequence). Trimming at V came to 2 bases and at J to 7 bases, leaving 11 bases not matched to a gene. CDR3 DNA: TGTGCCAGTAGTATACCCCCAAGACAGGGTCGTAACATTCAGTACTTC. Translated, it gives CASSIPPRQGRNIQYF.

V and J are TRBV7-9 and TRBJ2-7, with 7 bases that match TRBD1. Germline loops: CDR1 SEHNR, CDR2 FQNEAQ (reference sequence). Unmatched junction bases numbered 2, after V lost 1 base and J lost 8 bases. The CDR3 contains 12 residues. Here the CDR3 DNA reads TGTGCCAGCAGCTTAGACAGGGGTAAGCAGTACTTC. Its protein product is CASSLDRGKQYF.

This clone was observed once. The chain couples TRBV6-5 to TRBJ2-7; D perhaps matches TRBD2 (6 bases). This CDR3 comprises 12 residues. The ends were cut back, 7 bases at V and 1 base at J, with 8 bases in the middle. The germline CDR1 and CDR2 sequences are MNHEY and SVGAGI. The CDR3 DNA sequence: TGTGCCAGCATCGGGAGTTCCTACGAGCAGTACTTC. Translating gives CASIGSSYEQYF.

The chain's CDR3 is CASSPRQIVSNQPQHF. CDR3 bases: TGTGCCAGCAGCCCTAGACAGATTGTAAGCAATCAGCCCCAGCATTTT. The J gene is TRBJ1-5, the V gene TRBV5-8; D perhaps matches TRBD1 (5 bases). CDR3 length: 16 amino acids. Germline V gene data show CDR1 as SGHTS and CDR2 as YDEGEE. Deletions cut 4 bases from V and 1 base from J, with 15 bases between.

The CDR3 nucleotides read TGCGCCAGCAGCCAAGGGGCAGGGGGCTACGAGCAGTACTTC. Amino acids: CASSQGAGGYEQYF. The chain links TRBV4-1 to TRBJ2-7, with TRBD1 identical over 7 bases. V gave up 1 base and J gave up 3 bases; unmatched junction bases: 3. This CDR3 spans 14 amino acids. Germline V gene data show CDR1 as MGHRA and CDR2 as YSYEKL.

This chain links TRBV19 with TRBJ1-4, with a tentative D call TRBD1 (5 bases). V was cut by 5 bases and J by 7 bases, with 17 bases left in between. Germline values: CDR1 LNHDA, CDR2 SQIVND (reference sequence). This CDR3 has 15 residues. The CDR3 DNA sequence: TGTGCCAGTAGTCCTCCGGGGCGTAATGGTGAAAAACTGTTTTTT. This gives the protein CASSPPGRNGEKLFF.

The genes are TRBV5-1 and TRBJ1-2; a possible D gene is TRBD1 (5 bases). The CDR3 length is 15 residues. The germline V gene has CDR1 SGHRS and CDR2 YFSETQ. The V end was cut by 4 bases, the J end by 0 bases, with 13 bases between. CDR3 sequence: CASSLSGAPNYGYTF. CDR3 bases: TGCGCCAGCAGCCTGTCCGGGGCACCTAACTATGGCTACACCTTC.

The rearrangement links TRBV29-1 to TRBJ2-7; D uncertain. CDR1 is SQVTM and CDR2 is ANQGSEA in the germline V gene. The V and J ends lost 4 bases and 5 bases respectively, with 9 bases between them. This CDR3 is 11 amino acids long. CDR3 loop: CSVGSWHEQYF. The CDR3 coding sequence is TGCAGCGTTGGGAGCTGGCACGAGCAGTACTTC.

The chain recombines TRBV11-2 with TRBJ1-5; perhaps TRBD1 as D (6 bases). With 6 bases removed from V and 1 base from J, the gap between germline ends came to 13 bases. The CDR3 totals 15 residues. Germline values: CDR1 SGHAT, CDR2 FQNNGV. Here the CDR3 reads CASSQRGHSNQPQHF. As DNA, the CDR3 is TGTGCCAGCAGTCAGCGGGGACACAGCAATCAGCCCCAGCATTTT.

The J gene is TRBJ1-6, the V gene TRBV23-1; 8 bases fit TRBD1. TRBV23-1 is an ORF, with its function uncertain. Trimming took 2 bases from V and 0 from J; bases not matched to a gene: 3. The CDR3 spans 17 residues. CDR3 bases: TGCGCCAGCAGTCAAGGGACAGGTACCTCCTATAATTCACCCCTCCACTTT. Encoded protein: CASSQGTGTSYNSPLHF.

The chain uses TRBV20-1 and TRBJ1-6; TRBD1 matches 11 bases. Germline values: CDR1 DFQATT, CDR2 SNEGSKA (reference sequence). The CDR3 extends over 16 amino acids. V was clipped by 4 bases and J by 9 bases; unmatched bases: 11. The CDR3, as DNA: TGCAGTGCTACTGACACCGGGACAGGGGGTTTTTCACCCCTCCACTTT. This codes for CSATDTGTGGFSPLHF.

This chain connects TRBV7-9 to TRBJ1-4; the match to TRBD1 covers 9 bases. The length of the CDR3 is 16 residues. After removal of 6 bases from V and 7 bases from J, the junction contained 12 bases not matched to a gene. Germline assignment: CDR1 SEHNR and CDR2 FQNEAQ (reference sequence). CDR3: CASSYTTGTGSEKLFF. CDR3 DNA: TGTGCCAGCAGTTATACTACCGGGACAGGGAGTGAAAAACTGTTTTTT.

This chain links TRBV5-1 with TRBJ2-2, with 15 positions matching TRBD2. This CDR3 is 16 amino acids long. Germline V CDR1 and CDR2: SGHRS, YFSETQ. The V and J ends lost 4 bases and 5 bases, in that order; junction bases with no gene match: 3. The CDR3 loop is CASSPGTSGGTGELFF. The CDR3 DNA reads TGCGCCAGCAGCCCAGGGACTAGCGGGGGGACCGGGGAGCTGTTTTTT.

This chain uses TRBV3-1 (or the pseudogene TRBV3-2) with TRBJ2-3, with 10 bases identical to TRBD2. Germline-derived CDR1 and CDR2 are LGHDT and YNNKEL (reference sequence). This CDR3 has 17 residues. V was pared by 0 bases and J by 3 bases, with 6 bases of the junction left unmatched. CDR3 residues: CASSQELSGGATDTQYF. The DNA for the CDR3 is TGTGCCAGCAGCCAAGAACTAAGCGGGGGGGCGACAGATACGCAGTATTTT.

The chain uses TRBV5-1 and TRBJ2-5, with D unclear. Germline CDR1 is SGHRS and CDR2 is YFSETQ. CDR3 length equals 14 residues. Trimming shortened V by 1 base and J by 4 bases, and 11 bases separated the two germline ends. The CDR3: CASSLPSIAETQYF. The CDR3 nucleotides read TGCGCCAGCAGCTTGCCCAGTATCGCAGAGACCCAGTACTTC.